The 21 T cell receptor beta chains listed next were all sequenced from one sample in a study of read filtering for tumor transcriptome and immune sequencing. From approximately 400 ng of RNA, a library with molecular barcoded alpha/delta and beta/gamma adaptors was made. TCRdb reprocessed the reads via MiXCR and lists one record per CDR3 protein. The table lists fewer than 30,000 distinct CDR3 sequences, roughly 14% of them singletons. Sequencing used a population of CD138-negative cells sorted from bone marrow. The receptors were gathered from a donor aged 40 or over with multiple myeloma.

The chain uses TRBV6-2 or TRBV6-3 and TRBJ2-7, with D perhaps TRBD2 (5 bases). The CDR3 extends over 14 amino acids. Trimming cost V 1 base and J 2 bases, with 9 bases left between them. The V gene's germline CDR1 is MNHEY and CDR2 SVGEGT. The CDR3 sequence is CASSYLGATYEQYF. The CDR3 DNA is TGTGCCAGCAGTTACTTGGGAGCTACCTACGAGCAGTACTTC.

The CDR3 nucleotides read TGCAGCGTTGAAACTAGCGGGAGTTTCTGGGACTACAATGAGCAGTTCTTC. This codes for CSVETSGSFWDYNEQFF. The J gene is TRBJ2-1, the V gene TRBV29-1; 11 nucleotides match TRBD2. Germline V gene data show CDR1 as SQVTM and CDR2 as ANQGSEA. The junction had 9 bases not matched to a gene; V was cut back by 2 bases and J by 3 bases. The CDR3 is 17 residues long.

This clonotype showed up many times. The chain carries TRBV2 and TRBJ1-2, with D perhaps TRBD1 (6 bases). CDR1 SNHLY and CDR2 FYNNEI come from the germline V gene. The CDR3 loop spans 14 amino acids. V shed 5 bases and J shed 2 bases, with 12 bases lying between them. CDR3: CASSKEQGNYGYTF. CDR3 in DNA: TGTGCCAGCAGTAAGGAACAGGGAAACTATGGCTACACCTTC. The full variable domain, with the rest looked up from reference TRBV2 and TRBJ1-2, is EPEVTQTPSHQVTQMGQEVILRCVPISNHLYFYWYRQILGQKVEFLVSFYNNEISEKSEIFDDQFSVERPDGSNFTLKIRSTKLEDSAMYFCASSKEQGNYGYTFGSGTRLTVV.

Many counts were recorded for this clonotype. The gene calls are TRBV2 and TRBJ2-7; D might be TRBD1 (6 bases). Germline-derived CDR1 and CDR2 are SNHLY and FYNNEI. The CDR3 is made up of 15 amino acids. V shed 4 bases and J shed 0 bases, with 13 bases lying between them. The DNA of the CDR3 is TGTGCCAGCAGTGTTCAGCAGGGGTCCTCCTACGAGCAGTACTTC. This codes for CASSVQQGSSYEQYF.

This clonotype was counted ten times or more. The junction departs from germline at one end; a sequencing error may be responsible. The V gene is TRBV4-2, the J gene TRBJ1-1; D ambiguous. Germline lookup yields CDR1 LGHNA and CDR2 YNFKEQ. The CDR3 consists of 15 residues. CDR3 DNA sequence: TGTGCCAGCAGCCCTCCCGGGTTACTGAACACTGGAGCTTTCTTT. As protein: CASSPPGLLNTGAFF.

This clonotype was detected ten times or more. V usage is TRBV29-1 and J usage is TRBJ2-5; maybe TRBD2 (5 bases). The CDR3 extends over 11 amino acids. In germline, CDR1 is SQVTM, CDR2 ANQGSEA. V was clipped by 8 bases and J by 4 bases, with 11 bases between them. CDR3 loop: CSPVGGETQYF. The CDR3 region has the DNA TGCAGCCCAGTCGGAGGAGAGACCCAGTACTTC. Using reference TRBV29-1 and TRBJ2-5 for the parts outside the CDR3, the full variable domain is SAVISQKPSRDICQRGTSLTIQCQVDSQVTMMFWYRQQPGQSLTLIATANQGSEATYESGFVIDKFPISRPNLTFSTLTVSNMSPEDSSIYLCSPVGGETQYFGPGTRLLVL.

Notes on this clonotype: A far larger clone lies a single base away; this is likely a read error. This chain connects TRBV7-6 to TRBJ2-1; possible D gene TRBD2, 5 bases. Trimming left V 5 bases short and J 9 bases short, with 14 bases between. Germline CDR1 reads SGHVS; CDR2 reads FNYEAQ. The length of the CDR3 is 13 residues. The CDR3: CASSQGSLGEQFF. CDR3 nucleotide sequence: TGTGCCAGCAGCCAAGGGAGTTTAGGTGAGCAGTTCTTC.

This clonotype was observed at least ten times. The rearrangement joins TRBV20-1 to TRBJ2-1; possible D gene TRBD2, 6 bases. Looked up from germline, CDR1 is DFQATT and CDR2 is SNEGSKA (reference sequence). Trimming removed 2 bases at V and 8 bases at J, with 19 bases between. This CDR3 spans 15 amino acids. The CDR3 reads CSARTLSGVSDEQFF. DNA of the CDR3: TGCAGTGCTAGAACTTTATCGGGAGTAAGTGATGAGCAGTTCTTC.

Turning to this clonotype: A far bigger clonotype differs at one base, so this is likely a read error. The chain is built from TRBV7-2 and TRBJ2-7, with D unclear. This CDR3 region has 13 residues. Germline CDR1 reads SGHTA; CDR2 reads FQGNSA. DNA for the CDR3: TGTGCCAGCAGCATAGCAAACCCGTGGGAGCAGTACTTC. Its translation is CASSIANPWEQYF.

This clonotype was detected many times. The chain recombines TRBV6-1 with TRBJ1-5, with unresolved D. This CDR3 is built from 13 residues. Trimming cost V 10 bases and J 3 bases, with 13 bases left between them. Per the germline V gene, CDR1 is MNHNS and CDR2 is SASEGT. The CDR3 sequence is CATAFGYNQPQHF. Here the CDR3 DNA reads TGTGCCACCGCTTTTGGGTACAATCAGCCCCAGCATTTT.

This clonotype was seen repeatedly, ten times or more. The J gene is TRBJ2-1, the V gene TRBV11-3; D is perhaps TRBD1 (5 bases). Deletions cut 5 bases from V and 4 bases from J, with 15 bases between. Looked up from germline, CDR1 is SGHNT and CDR2 is YENEEA. The CDR3 length is 15 residues. This chain's CDR3 is CASSRGHNEYNEQFF. The CDR3 coding sequence is TGTGCCAGCAGCCGCGGACATAACGAGTACAATGAGCAGTTCTTC.

This clonotype has a count of ten or more. The rearrangement links TRBV20-1 to TRBJ2-3, with no clear D. Germline assignment: CDR1 DFQATT and CDR2 SNEGSKA (reference sequence). The CDR3 has 15 residues. Deletions cut 5 bases from V and 3 bases from J, with 18 bases between. The CDR3 region is CSASRGLGLTDTQYF. CDR3 nucleotides: TGCAGTGCTTCCCGCGGTCTAGGTCTGACAGATACGCAGTATTTT.

At least ten counts were recorded for this clonotype. J is TRBJ2-2 and V is TRBV5-1; D is unresolved. CDR3 length: 15 residues. Germline V CDR1 and CDR2: SGHRS, YFSETQ. Trimming removed 0 bases from V and 0 bases from J, with 6 bases in between. CDR3 bases: TGCGCCAGCAGCTTGGGCTCGGCGAACACCGGGGAGCTGTTTTTT. This gives the protein CASSLGSANTGELFF.

This clonotype was picked up one time. The junction and the germline gene differ at one end; a read error may be behind it. The chain's CDR3 is CSADRMNTEASF. The CDR3 nucleotides are TGCAGTGCGGACCGTATGAACACTGAAGCTTCCTTT. The chain combines TRBV20-1 with TRBJ1-1; D gene unclear. Germline V lookup: CDR1 DFQATT, CDR2 SNEGSKA (reference sequence). The CDR3 totals 12 residues.

The table lists this clonotype with many counts. The chain joins TRBV7-9 to TRBJ1-1, with TRBD1 identical over 7 bases. Trimming took 4 bases from V and 0 from J; bases not matched to a gene: 5. Germline-derived CDR1 and CDR2 are SEHNR and FQNEAQ (reference sequence). The CDR3 covers 15 residues. The chain's CDR3 is CASSSQGGLNTEAFF. The CDR3 coding sequence is TGTGCCAGCAGCTCCCAGGGGGGGTTGAACACTGAAGCTTTCTTT.

This clonotype was counted at least ten times. CDR3 coding DNA: TGCAGGCCTAGGGGCACTAACTATGGCTACACCTTC. Translation gives CRPRGTNYGYTF. V and J are TRBV29-1 and TRBJ1-2; D is possibly TRBD1 (5 bases). Germline CDR1 reads SQVTM; CDR2 reads ANQGSEA. The CDR3 has 12 residues.

This clonotype has only a few counts. A much larger clone is a single base away; this may be a read error. CDR3 protein: CATSGGGGRVRDTQYF. CDR3 DNA: TGTGCCACCAGCGGAGGGGGCGGGAGGGTTCGAGATACGCAGTATTTT. The chain uses TRBV15 and TRBJ2-3; 9 bases fit TRBD2. Trimming cost V 5 bases and J 5 bases; bases outside gene matches: 11. CDR1 LNHNV and CDR2 YYDKDF come from the germline V gene (reference sequence). The CDR3 is 16 residues long.

This clonotype was observed many times. The CDR3 reads CASSLSSKAGSNYGYTF. CDR3 DNA sequence: TGTGCCAGCAGTTTAAGTTCGAAGGCAGGGTCGAACTATGGCTACACCTTC. This chain uses TRBV12-3 or TRBV12-4 with TRBJ1-2, with a tentative D call TRBD1 (5 bases). Trimming stripped 2 bases from V and 2 bases from J, with 18 bases between. The CDR3 has 17 residues.

The chain employs TRBV15 and TRBJ2-7; no clear D gene. CDR1 is LNHNV and CDR2 is YYDKDF in the germline V gene (reference sequence). The CDR3 runs to 13 residues. The ends were cut back, 0 bases at V and 3 bases at J, with 6 bases in the middle. The CDR3 sequence is CATSRDRSYEQYF. CDR3 nucleotide sequence: TGTGCCACCAGCAGAGATCGCAGCTACGAGCAGTACTTC.

This clonotype was recorded at least ten times. The V call is TRBV20-1, the J call TRBJ2-7; 10 bases fit TRBD2. Germline values: CDR1 DFQATT, CDR2 SNEGSKA (reference sequence). Trimming cost V 2 bases and J 5 bases; bases outside gene matches: 6. The length of the CDR3 is 14 residues. DNA for the CDR3: TGCAGTGCTAGACCGGGACTAGCGTTGAACGAGCAGTACTTC. Its protein is CSARPGLALNEQYF.

This clonotype was counted many times. The chain employs TRBV29-1 and TRBJ2-5; no clear D. The CDR3 is 12 residues long. Trimming cost V 3 bases and J 7 bases, with 12 bases left between them. The germline V gene encodes CDR1 SQVTM and CDR2 ANQGSEA. Here the CDR3 reads CSVDRSLGTQYF. The CDR3 nucleotides are TGCAGCGTTGATCGTTCGTTGGGGACCCAGTACTTC.